This T cell receptor beta chain was found in a study of T cells in Graves' hyperthyroidism and ophthalmopathy (dated by TCRdb to between 2019 and 2020). Concerning the study at large: Peripheral blood was sampled at the time of initial diagnosis, prior to any treatment. Whether ophthalmopathy could be predicted prospectively was tested in an independent validation cohort made up of about 20 hyperthyroidism patients plus 17 patients who later progressed to ophthalmopathy. TCR Vbeta CDR3 sequencing of 120 to 150 peripheral blood samples (43 ophthalmopathy, under 80 hyperthyroidism and approximately 17 progressor patients) is reported in the paper. A discovery cohort of about a hundred patients, 43 with Graves' ophthalmopathy and more than 55 with stable Graves' hyperthyroidism, was used to find distinguishing TCR V-J signatures. The 100 discovery patients were divided at random into training and test sets in a 7:3 ratio. Thyroid tissue and blood T-cell repertoires from several Graves' hyperthyroidism patients were also compared in the study. Following sampling, methimazole starting at 30 mg daily was given to hyperthyroidism patients, and high-dose intravenous methylprednisolone was given to ophthalmopathy patients.

The paper's findings and limits, for the study overall: Ophthalmopathy was separated from stable hyperthyroidism by a 13 V-J signature model, with over 85% sensitivity and approximately 84% specificity obtained in cross-validation and 80%/75% obtained in testing. Sample size was not statistically predetermined, and blinding of investigators to group allocation was not performed. Most expanded thyroid clonotypes (frequency above 0.001) were also found in blood, which suggests that blood repertoires may mirror thyroid immune responses. In validation, the model predicted progression to ophthalmopathy a median of about 6.5 months before onset, with roughly 70% sensitivity and just under 75% specificity.

Graves' hyperthyroidism was defined as stable when no progression to ophthalmopathy occurred over 18 months of follow-up. The hyperthyroidism patients were between 18 and 65 years old and newly diagnosed, with a disease duration of less than 2 months. The study excluded patients with uncontrolled infections, other autoimmune diseases, pregnancy or lactation. Clinical symptoms, serum thyroxine and TRAb, thyroid ultrasound, and orbital computed tomography formed the basis for the diagnoses. Ficoll-Paque density gradient centrifugation was used to isolate PBMCs from 8 to 10 ml of fresh peripheral blood. Total RNA was extracted using Trizol reagent, and RNA quality was assessed on an Agilent 2100 Bioanalyzer. From cysteine to phenylalanine, the CDR3 is 13 amino acids long. Just the 39-base CDR3 DNA is kept, in frame starting at base 1. CDR1 and CDR2 (DFQATT, SNEGSKA) derive from the germline V gene (reference sequence). The V and J ends are trimmed by 6 bases and 0 bases, leaving 10 bases between them.

The TCR beta CDR3 regions were amplified from the RNA transcripts. A first-round RT-PCR of the TCR CDR3 used the HTBI primer set with the Qiagen OneStep RT-PCR kit. The libraries were constructed in a second round of multiplex PCR and then size-selected and purified. Libraries were sequenced paired-end with 100 bp reads on an Illumina HiSeq2000. The source study handled its data this way. Raw data were processed with SOAPnuke, discarding reads with adapters, uncalled bases, mean Phred below 15, or no exact constant-primer or identifier match. COPE v1.2.5 was used to merge high-quality paired reads, and clonotypes were defined as unique nucleotide sequences. Clonotypes were aligned to IMGT TRBV, TRBD and TRBJ reference segments using MiTCR v1.1. The analysis was restricted to V-J combinations with a frequency above 0.0001, which together covered roughly 99% of the repertoires. A TCS score was defined as the ratio between F50 (clonal expansion) and ExV (chaos), using BLOSUM62-based TCRdist between CDR3 peptides within each V-J. Welch's t-statistics and random forest reduced approximately 520 V-J features to 10 to 15, which were used in a naive Bayes classifier (R e1071). TCRdb reworked the public reads: Q25 trimming with fastp, MiXCR clone assembly, productive beta chains retained. Rows with a matching CDR3 protein are joined into one entry that keeps the most common DNA and genes. None of the V and J calls come from the authors' own analysis; TCRdb made them. The sample has hundreds of thousands of distinct CDR3 sequences on record, 16% of them singletons. Approximately 20% of the sample rests with the top ten.

A note on this clonotype: Its cognate antigen has yet to be identified. Per-nucleotide qualities are absent, and no much larger clonotype sits a single base away.

The sequenced sample consisted of blood. This receptor was identified in a young woman with Graves' hyperthyroidism. The chain is assembled from TRBV20-1 and TRBJ2-3; TRBD2 is a possible D gene, resting on 5 matching bases. The DNA reads as follows: TGCAGTGCCCCGAGGGTCAGCACAGATACGCAGTATTTT. This yields the protein CSAPRVSTDTQYF.